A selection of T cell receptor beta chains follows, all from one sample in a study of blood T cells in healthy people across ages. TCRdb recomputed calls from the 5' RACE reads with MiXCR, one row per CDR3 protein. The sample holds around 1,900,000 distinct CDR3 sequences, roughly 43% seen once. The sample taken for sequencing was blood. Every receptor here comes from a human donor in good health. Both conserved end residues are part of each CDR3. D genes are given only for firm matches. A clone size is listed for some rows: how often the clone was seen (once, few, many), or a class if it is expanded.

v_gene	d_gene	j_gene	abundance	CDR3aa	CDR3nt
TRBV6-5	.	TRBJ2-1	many	CASSSGAGEQFF	TGTGCCAGCAGTTCCGGGGCAGGTGAGCAGTTCTTC
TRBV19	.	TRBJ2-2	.	CASVRENTGELFF	TGTGCCAGTGTCAGGGAGAACACCGGGGAGCTGTTTTTT
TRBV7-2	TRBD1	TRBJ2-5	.	CASSLLGGVATQYF	TGTGCCAGCAGCTTATTAGGGGGCGTGGCGACCCAGTACTTC
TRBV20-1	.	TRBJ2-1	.	CSAPRLGLSYNEQFF	TGCAGTGCTCCCAGATTAGGACTCAGCTACAATGAGCAGTTCTTC
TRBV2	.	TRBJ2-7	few	CASSEITYEQYF	TGTGCCAGCAGTGAAATAACCTACGAGCAGTACTTC
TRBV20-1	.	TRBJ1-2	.	CSARAPGGNYGYTF	TGCAGTGCTAGAGCGCCCGGGGGTAACTATGGCTACACCTTC
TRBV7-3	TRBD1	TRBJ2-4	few	CASSQSGQGIQYF	TGTGCCAGCAGCCAATCTGGACAGGGGATTCAGTACTTC
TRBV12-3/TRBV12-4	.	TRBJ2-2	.	CASTGLISTGELFF	TGTGCCAGCACGGGACTTATCTCCACCGGGGAGCTGTTTTTT
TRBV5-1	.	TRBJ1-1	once	CASSYGGGNMNAEAFF	TGCGCCAGCAGCTATGGAGGCGGTAACATGAACGCTGAAGCTTTCTTT
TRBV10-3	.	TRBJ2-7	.	CAISESGASRDYEQYF	TGTGCCATCAGTGAGTCGGGGGCTAGCAGAGACTACGAGCAGTACTTC
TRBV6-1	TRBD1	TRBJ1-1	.	CASSAVQGVPEAFF	TGTGCCAGCAGTGCGGTACAGGGGGTCCCTGAAGCTTTCTTT
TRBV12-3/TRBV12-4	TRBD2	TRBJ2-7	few	CASSWEGYEQYF	TGTGCCAGCAGCTGGGAGGGGTACGAGCAGTACTTC
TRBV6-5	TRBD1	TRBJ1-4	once	CASSSGQGSSKLFF	TGTGCCAGCAGCTCCGGACAGGGCAGTTCAAAACTGTTTTTT
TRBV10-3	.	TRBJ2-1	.	CAISEDQGRVNEQFF	TGTGCCATCAGTGAAGATCAGGGCAGAGTCAATGAGCAGTTCTTC
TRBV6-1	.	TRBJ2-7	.	CASSGRYGPYYEQYF	TGTGCCAGCAGTGGACGCTACGGACCGTATTACGAGCAGTACTTC
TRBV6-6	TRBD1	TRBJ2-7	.	CASRDTGTGGSAEQYF	TGTGCCAGCAGGGATACCGGGACAGGGGGCAGCGCCGAGCAGTACTTC
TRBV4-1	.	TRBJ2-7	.	CAGSLGAEQYF	TGCGCCGGCAGCCTCGGAGCCGAGCAGTACTTC
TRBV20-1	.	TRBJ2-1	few	CSAGSYNEQFF	TGCAGTGCTGGGTCCTACAATGAGCAGTTCTTC
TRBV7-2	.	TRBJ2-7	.	CASSTTYERYF	TGTGCCAGCAGCACTACCTACGAGCGGTACTTC
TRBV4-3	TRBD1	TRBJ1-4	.	CASSHSGGQEKLFF	TGCGCCAGCAGCCATTCAGGGGGTCAGGAAAAACTGTTTTTT
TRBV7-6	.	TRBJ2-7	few	CASSLGDWTELYEQYF	TGTGCCAGCAGCTTAGGCGACTGGACAGAATTATACGAGCAGTACTTC
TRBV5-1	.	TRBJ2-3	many	CASSLEADTQYF	TGCGCCAGCAGCTTGGAGGCAGATACGCAGTATTTT
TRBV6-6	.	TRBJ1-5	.	CASSSGWAGQPQHF	TGTGCCAGCAGTTCAGGGTGGGCAGGTCAGCCCCAGCATTTT
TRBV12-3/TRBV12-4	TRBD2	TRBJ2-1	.	CASSSGTSFKEQFF	TGTGCCAGCAGTTCCGGGACTAGCTTCAAGGAGCAGTTCTTC
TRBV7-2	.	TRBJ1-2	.	CASGFRRGGGYTF	TGTGCCAGCGGCTTCCGGCGGGGGGGTGGCTACACCTTC
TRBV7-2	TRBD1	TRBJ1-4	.	CASSLGGQGIANEKLFF	TGTGCCAGCAGCTTAGGTGGACAGGGGATAGCTAATGAAAAACTGTTTTTT
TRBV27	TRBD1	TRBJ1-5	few	CASSSGTGGYSNQPQHF	TGTGCCAGCAGTTCGGGGACAGGAGGTTATAGCAATCAGCCCCAGCATTTT
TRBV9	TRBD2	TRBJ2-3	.	CTSSGTDWNTQYF	TGTACCAGCAGCGGGACCGACTGGAATACGCAGTATTTT
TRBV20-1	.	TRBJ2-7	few	CSARDRDGITYEQYF	TGCAGTGCTAGAGATCGGGACGGTATTACCTACGAGCAGTACTTC
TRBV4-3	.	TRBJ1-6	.	CASSQDIGEASPLHF	TGCGCCAGCAGCCAAGATATCGGGGAGGCTTCACCCCTCCACTTT